The following is a TCR beta chain sequence with its context. The antigen remains unidentified. These data are taken from a study of response to subunit inactivated influenza vaccine. Study observations and caveats: Authors suggested seasonal influenza vaccinations each recruit few new T cells.

Looked up from germline, CDR1 is LGHDT and CDR2 is YNNKEL (reference sequence). This CDR3 region has 14 residues. The J segment lost 3 bases and the V segment lost 10 bases, leaving 7 bases of the junction unmatched. MiXCR, run by TCRdb on the RT-PCR reads, gives a single entry per CDR3 protein. The sample lists about 800,000 distinct CDR3 sequences; approximately 21% were seen once. The clonotype originates from a man aged 50-60 years who received an inactivated influenza vaccine. The rearrangement uses TRBV3-1 and TRBJ2-3; 10 positions match TRBD2. Source: PBMCs from blood, taken about 5 days after vaccination. CDR3 bases: TGTGCCACCCGCAGCGGGGGGGGAACAGATACGCAGTATTTT. Amino acids: CATRSGGGTDTQYF.